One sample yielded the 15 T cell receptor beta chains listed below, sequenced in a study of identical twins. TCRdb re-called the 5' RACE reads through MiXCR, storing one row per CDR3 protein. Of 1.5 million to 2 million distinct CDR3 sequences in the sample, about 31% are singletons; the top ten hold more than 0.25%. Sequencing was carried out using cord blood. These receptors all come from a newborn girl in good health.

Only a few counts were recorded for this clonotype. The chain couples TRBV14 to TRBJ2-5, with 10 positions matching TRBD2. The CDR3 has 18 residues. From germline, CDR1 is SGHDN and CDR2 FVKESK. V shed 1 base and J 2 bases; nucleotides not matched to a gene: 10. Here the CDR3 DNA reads TGTGCCAGCAGCCAAGCCCTCCTAGCGGGGGATACTCAAGAGACCCAGTACTTC. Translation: CASSQALLAGDTQETQYF.

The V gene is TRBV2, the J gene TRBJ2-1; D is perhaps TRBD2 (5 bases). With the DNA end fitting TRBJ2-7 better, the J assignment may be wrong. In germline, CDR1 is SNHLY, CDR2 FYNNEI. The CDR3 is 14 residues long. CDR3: CASSGLPSYNEQYF. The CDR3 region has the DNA TGTGCCAGCAGCGGACTTCCCTCCTACAATGAGCAGTACTTC.

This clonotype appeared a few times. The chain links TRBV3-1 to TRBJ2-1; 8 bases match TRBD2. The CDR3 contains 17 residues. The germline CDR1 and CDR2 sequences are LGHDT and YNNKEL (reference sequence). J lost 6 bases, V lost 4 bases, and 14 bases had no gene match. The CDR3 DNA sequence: TGTGCCAGCAGCCTATATACCGGGACTAGAATGCTCAATGAGCAGTTCTTC. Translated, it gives CASSLYTGTRMLNEQFF.

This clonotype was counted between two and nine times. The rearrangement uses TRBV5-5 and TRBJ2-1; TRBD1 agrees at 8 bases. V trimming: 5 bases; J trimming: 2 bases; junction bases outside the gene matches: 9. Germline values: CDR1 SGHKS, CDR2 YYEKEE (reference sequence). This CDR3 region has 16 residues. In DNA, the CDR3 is TGTGCCAGCAGATCCCAGGGGGCCGAAGCCTACAATGAGCAGTTCTTC. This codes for CASRSQGAEAYNEQFF.

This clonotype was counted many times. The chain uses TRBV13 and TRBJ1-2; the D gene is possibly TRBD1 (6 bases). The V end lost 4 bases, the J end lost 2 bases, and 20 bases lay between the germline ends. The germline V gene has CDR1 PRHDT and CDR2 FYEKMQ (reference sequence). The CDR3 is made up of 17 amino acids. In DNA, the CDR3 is TGTGCCAGCAGCTCCTCACGAACGACAGGCTGGAACTATGGCTACACCTTC. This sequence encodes CASSSSRTTGWNYGYTF.

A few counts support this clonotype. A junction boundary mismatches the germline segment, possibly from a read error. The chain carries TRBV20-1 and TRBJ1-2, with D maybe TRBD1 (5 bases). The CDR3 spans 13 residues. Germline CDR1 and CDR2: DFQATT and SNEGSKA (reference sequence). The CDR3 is CSAAAGTKYGYTF. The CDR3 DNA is TGCAGTGCCGCGGCAGGGACTAAGTATGGCTACACCTTC.

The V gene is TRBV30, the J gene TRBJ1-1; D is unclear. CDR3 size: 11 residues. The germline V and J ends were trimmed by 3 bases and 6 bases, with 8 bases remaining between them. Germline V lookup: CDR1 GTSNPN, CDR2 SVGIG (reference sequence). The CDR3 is CAWSHGAEAFF. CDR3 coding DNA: TGTGCCTGGAGCCACGGGGCTGAAGCTTTCTTT.

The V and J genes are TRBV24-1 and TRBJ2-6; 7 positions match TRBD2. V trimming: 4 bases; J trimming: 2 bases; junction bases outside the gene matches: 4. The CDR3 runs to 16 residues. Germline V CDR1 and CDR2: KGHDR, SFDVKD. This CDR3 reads CATSDPGTTGANVLTF. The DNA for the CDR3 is TGTGCCACCAGTGACCCCGGGACTACTGGGGCCAACGTCCTGACTTTC.

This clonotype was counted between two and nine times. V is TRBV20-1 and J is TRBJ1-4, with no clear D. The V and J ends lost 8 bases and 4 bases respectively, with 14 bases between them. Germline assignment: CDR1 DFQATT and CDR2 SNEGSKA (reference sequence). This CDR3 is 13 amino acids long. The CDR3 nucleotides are TGCAGTCCGAGGAACAATCTTAATGAAAAACTGTTTTTT. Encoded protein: CSPRNNLNEKLFF.

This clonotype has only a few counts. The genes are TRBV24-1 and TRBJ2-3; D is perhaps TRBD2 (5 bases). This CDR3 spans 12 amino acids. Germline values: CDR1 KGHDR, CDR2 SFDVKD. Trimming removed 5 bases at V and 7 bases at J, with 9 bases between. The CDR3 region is CATSGSGHTQYF. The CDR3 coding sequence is TGTGCCACCAGTGGCAGCGGACATACGCAGTATTTT.

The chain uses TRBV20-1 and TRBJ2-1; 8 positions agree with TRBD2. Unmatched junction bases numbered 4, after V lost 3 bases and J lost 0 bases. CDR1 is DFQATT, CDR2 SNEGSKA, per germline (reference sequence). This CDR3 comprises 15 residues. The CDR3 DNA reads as TGCAGTGCTAGTCCCAGCGGGAGCTCCTACAATGAGCAGTTCTTC. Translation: CSASPSGSSYNEQFF.

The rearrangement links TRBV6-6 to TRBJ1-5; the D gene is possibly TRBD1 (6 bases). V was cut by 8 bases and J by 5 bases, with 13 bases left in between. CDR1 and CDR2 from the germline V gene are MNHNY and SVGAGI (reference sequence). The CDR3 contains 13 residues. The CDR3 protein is CASLGAGDQPQHF. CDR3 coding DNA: TGTGCCAGCTTGGGGGCTGGGGATCAGCCCCAGCATTTT.

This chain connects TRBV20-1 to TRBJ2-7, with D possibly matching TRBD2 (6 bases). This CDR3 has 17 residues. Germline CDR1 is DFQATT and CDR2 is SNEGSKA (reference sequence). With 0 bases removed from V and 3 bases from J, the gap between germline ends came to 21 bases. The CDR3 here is CSARDLKREYKGYEQYF. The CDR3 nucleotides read TGCAGTGCTAGAGATTTGAAACGGGAGTATAAGGGCTACGAGCAGTACTTC.

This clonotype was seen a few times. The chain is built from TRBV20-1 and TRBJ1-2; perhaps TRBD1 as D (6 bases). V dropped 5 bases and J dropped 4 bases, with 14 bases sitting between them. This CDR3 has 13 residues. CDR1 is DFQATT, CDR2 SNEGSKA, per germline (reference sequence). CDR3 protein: CSAPDDRFYGYTF. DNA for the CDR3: TGCAGTGCTCCCGATGACAGGTTCTATGGCTACACCTTC.

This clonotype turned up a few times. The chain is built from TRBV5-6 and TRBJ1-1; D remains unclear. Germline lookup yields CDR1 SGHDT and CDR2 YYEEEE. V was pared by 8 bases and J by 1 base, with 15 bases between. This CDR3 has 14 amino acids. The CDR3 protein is CASIHGGPNTEAFF. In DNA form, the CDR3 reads TGTGCCAGTATCCATGGCGGGCCGAACACTGAAGCTTTCTTT.